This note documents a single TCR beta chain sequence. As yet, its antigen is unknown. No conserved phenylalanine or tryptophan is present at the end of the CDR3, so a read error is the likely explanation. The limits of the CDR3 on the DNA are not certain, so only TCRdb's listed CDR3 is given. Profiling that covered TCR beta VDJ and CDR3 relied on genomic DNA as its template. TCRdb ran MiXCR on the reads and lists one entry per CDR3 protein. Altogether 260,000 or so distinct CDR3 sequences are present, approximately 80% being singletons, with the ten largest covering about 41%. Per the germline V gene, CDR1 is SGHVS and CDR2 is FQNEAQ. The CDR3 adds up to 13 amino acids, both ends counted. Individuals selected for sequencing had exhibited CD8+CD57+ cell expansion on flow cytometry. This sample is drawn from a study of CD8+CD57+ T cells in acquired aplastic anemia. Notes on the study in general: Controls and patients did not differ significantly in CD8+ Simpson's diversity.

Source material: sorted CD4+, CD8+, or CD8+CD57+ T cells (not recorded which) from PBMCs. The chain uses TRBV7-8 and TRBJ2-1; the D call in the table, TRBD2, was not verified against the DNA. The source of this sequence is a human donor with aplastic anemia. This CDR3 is CASSLGGLHHQFT.